The sequence of this T cell receptor (beta chain) was determined in a study of breast tumors, draining lymph nodes, adjacent tissues. Notes on the study in general: Findings are consistent with lymph node origin and intratumoral expansion of most tumor T cells. Tumor T cell lymph node origin was a supported hypothesis, not proven.

Germline V CDR1 and CDR2: SGDLS, YYNGEE. The V and J ends lost 0 bases and 7 bases, in that order; junction bases with no gene match: 2. The length of the CDR3 is 13 residues. Worth noting for this clonotype: Its antigen is unknown.

TCRdb reprocessed the multiplex PCR reads with MiXCR, giving one entry per CDR3 protein. The sample consists of tens of thousands of distinct CDR3 sequences, less than 55% of them appearing once. The sequence came from a female donor with breast cancer. Some clones in this sample may be carry-over from other donors' samples. Input material: breast tumor tissue. The genes are TRBV9 and TRBJ2-7; TRBD1 matches 9 bases. The CDR3 nucleotides read TGTGCCAGCAGCGTAGGGACAGGGGTTGAGCAGTACTTC. Protein: CASSVGTGVEQYF.